This is a list of T cell receptor beta chains from one sample in a study of blood T cell repertoires in COVID-19. Assay used: immunoSEQ multiplex PCR; TCRdb lists only in-frame clones, some missing. Of 9,500 to 15,000 clones listed, 75% to 85% were seen once; the top ten hold 3.5% to 4.5%. The sample comprised peripheral blood. All receptors come from an older woman with acute or convalescent COVID-19. The CDR3 runs from the conserved cysteine through the conserved F or W. D genes are given only for firm matches. Expanded clones are given a class, and other clones once, few, many or no size at all.

V gene	D gene	clone size	J gene	CDR3 protein	CDR3 DNA
TRBV2	TRBD2	NA	TRBJ2-1	CANVGLAGLNEQFF	TGTGCCAATGTGGGACTAGCGGGGCTTAATGAGCAGTTCTTC
TRBV7-9	TRBD1	NA	TRBJ2-1	CASSYGQGVFYNEQFF	TGTGCCAGCAGCTACGGACAGGGTGTGTTCTACAATGAGCAGTTCTTC
TRBV7-9	NA	once	TRBJ1-2	CASSPTGQNNYGYTF	TGTGCCAGCAGCCCCACCGGACAGAATAACTATGGCTACACCTTC
TRBV2	NA	NA	TRBJ1-1	CASSGARGDTEAFF	TGTGCCAGCAGTGGTGCCAGGGGAGACACTGAAGCTTTCTTT
TRBV7-9	NA	NA	TRBJ2-5	CASSLVFREKNF	TGTGCCAGCAGCTTAGTATTCAGGGAAAAAAACTTC
TRBV24-1	NA	NA	TRBJ2-3	CATSWQGSDTQYF	TGTGCCACGTCTTGGCAGGGATCAGATACGCAGTATTTT
TRBV7-6	NA	NA	TRBJ2-7	CASSSGRTTSYEQYF	TGTGCCAGCAGCTCCGGCAGGACAACCTCCTACGAGCAGTACTTC
TRBV30	NA	NA	TRBJ1-2	CAKRGGAYGYTF	TGTGCCAAAAGGGGGGGGGCCTATGGCTACACCTTC
TRBV11-2	NA	NA	TRBJ2-3	CASSSGADTQYF	TGTGCCAGCAGCTCGGGGGCAGATACGCAGTATTTT
TRBV6-5	NA	NA	TRBJ1-1	CATSRSQNTEAFF	TGTGCCACCAGTCGCAGTCAGAACACTGAAGCTTTCTTT
TRBV13	NA	NA	TRBJ2-2	CASSYVGVSAGELFF	TGTGCCAGCAGCTACGTGGGAGTCAGCGCCGGGGAGCTGTTTTTT
TRBV7-9	NA	NA	TRBJ1-1	CASSFRFGTEAFF	TGTGCCAGCAGCTTCAGGTTTGGGACTGAAGCTTTCTTT
TRBV11-3	TRBD2	NA	TRBJ2-1	CASSRTGGPGNEQFF	TGTGCCAGCAGCCGAACGGGGGGGCCAGGGAATGAGCAGTTCTTC
TRBV6-1	NA	NA	TRBJ1-2	CASSETQLPLYGYTF	TGTGCCAGCAGTGAAACCCAACTTCCCCTCTATGGCTACACCTTC
TRBV30	NA	NA	TRBJ1-1	CACEALQVLGTEAFF	TGTGCCTGTGAGGCTCTACAGGTCCTGGGCACTGAAGCTTTCTTT
TRBV19	TRBD1	NA	TRBJ1-1	CASSPRDRGQAFF	TGTGCCAGTAGCCCCCGGGACAGGGGGCAAGCTTTCTTT
TRBV3-1/TRBV3-2	NA	few	TRBJ2-2	CASSQDDIFLYAGELFF	TGTGCCAGCAGCCAGGATGACATTTTTCTATACGCCGGGGAGCTGTTTTTT
TRBV2	TRBD2	NA	TRBJ2-3	CASSAQAGRTDTQYF	TGTGCCAGCAGTGCCCAAGCGGGACGCACAGATACGCAGTATTTT
TRBV3-1/TRBV3-2	NA	few	TRBJ1-2	CASSQSGAGYGYTF	TGTGCCAGCAGCCAGTCAGGGGCGGGCTATGGCTACACCTTC
TRBV11-2	NA	NA	TRBJ1-3	CASSLTQGIVSGNTIYF	TGTGCCAGCAGCTTAACCCAGGGAATCGTCTCGGGAAACACCATATATTTT
TRBV30	NA	NA	TRBJ2-2	CALSGSNTGELFF	TGTGCCTTATCGGGTTCTAACACCGGGGAGCTGTTTTTT
TRBV7-2	TRBD1	NA	TRBJ2-2	CASSPAGRTGNTGELFF	TGTGCCAGCAGCCCCGCCGGGCGGACAGGGAACACCGGGGAGCTGTTTTTT